The present TCR beta chain was sequenced within a study of T cell repertoires in cytomegalovirus infection. Across the study: From public TCR beta signatures came an indication of both CMV infection and matching HLA type.

The junction had 9 bases not matched to a gene; V was cut back by 5 bases and J by 8 bases. The CDR3 is 16 amino acids. Germline CDR1 is SEHNR and CDR2 is FQNEAQ (reference sequence). For this clonotype: Its cognate antigen is unknown.

TCRdb ran MiXCR on the reads and lists one entry per CDR3 protein. The table includes roughly 110,000 distinct CDR3 sequences, around a tenth detected once. Study results and limitations: Summed frequency of public TCR beta families distinguished CMV carriers with the relevant HLA. CMV-specific TCR beta clonotypes restricted by HLA-C were the ones dominating the ex vivo response.

This receptor was identified in a human donor in good health (CMV status not recorded). Some clones in this sample may be carry-over from other donors' samples. This rearrangement joins TRBV7-9 to TRBJ1-4, with TRBD1 matching over 12 bases. The material sequenced was PBMCs, sequenced either directly or after in vitro stimulation (not recorded which). CDR3 nucleotide sequence: TGTGCCAGCAGCCTAGGGACAGGGGGCTCGTTGGAAAAACTGTTTTTT. Its translation is CASSLGTGGSLEKLFF.